This record covers a single T cell receptor (beta chain). This record belongs to a study of blood T cell repertoires in COVID-19. Study-wide context: Samples came from the United States, Italy and Spain, spanning acute and convalescent COVID-19.

Researchers sorted participants into cohorts using their self-reported clinical history. Two negative PCRs, clearance, or symptom resolution characterized the recovered Cohort 3 donors. Clones were read by immunoSEQ multiplex PCR, and TCRdb kept only the in-frame ones, dropping some. The table records under 300,000 clones, about 90% of them present only once. CDR1 is MNHEY and CDR2 is SMNVEV in the germline V gene (reference sequence). This CDR3 has 15 amino acids. Trimming stripped 4 bases from V and 4 bases from J, with 13 bases between. The V gene is TRBV27, the J gene TRBJ2-2; tentatively, D is TRBD2 (5 bases). The TCR originated in a woman aged 55-69 years who had recovered from COVID-19. Specimen: PBMCs or T cells enriched from blood (not recorded which). CDR3 sequence (DNA): TGTGCCAGCAGTTCCGGGGTGAAGGGCACCGGGGAGCTGTTTTTT. This sequence encodes CASSSGVKGTGELFF.